This T cell receptor beta chain originates from a study of T cell responses to AZD1222 COVID-19 vaccine. Turning to this clone: The antigen remains undetermined.

V was cut by 5 bases and J by 0 bases, with 20 bases left in between. The CDR3 is 18 residues long. CDR1 is KGHSH and CDR2 is LQKENI in the germline V gene. Samples with a second dose at about 4 or about 12 weeks were pooled together. TCRdb's table, derived via immunoSEQ multiplex PCR, lists solely in-frame clones and lacks some. The table lists some 120,000 clones, around 92% of them singletons. Findings and caveats of the study: Samples come after the peak T cell response, not at day 14.

This clonotype was obtained from an adult who received the AZD1222 COVID-19 vaccine. This material consisted of peripheral blood, taken 28 days after the second AZD1222 dose. The chain combines TRBV18 with TRBJ1-3; no definite D call. CDR3 sequence (DNA): TGTGCCAGCTCATCTCTCACCGCAGAGGTATACTCTGGAAACACCATATATTTT. Its translation is CASSSLTAEVYSGNTIYF.